This TCR beta chain was sequenced during a study of blood T cell repertoires in COVID-19. Whole-study context: T cells, B-cell-depleted T cells, or PBMCs provided the cDNA or gDNA that served as material.

Generated by immunoSEQ multiplex PCR, the TCRdb table keeps only in-frame clones and is missing some. This table holds roughly 500,000 clones, 70% to 90% found once. Germline V gives CDR1 SGDLS, CDR2 YYNGEE. V was trimmed by 3 bases and J by 3 bases, leaving 7 bases between them. The CDR3 contains 13 residues. The sample consisted of peripheral blood. The chain links TRBV9 to TRBJ2-1; the D is unclear. The sequence derives from a human donor in a cohort sampled during active COVID-19. CDR3 coding DNA: TGTGCCAGCAGCGCCTCTAGCTACAATGAGCAGTTCTTC. This codes for CASSASSYNEQFF.